This T cell receptor beta chain was retrieved from a study of identical twins. In germline, CDR1 is LGHNA, CDR2 YNFKEQ. The CDR3 totals 16 residues. Study-wide results and caveats: Whereas memory repertoires showed no such difference, abundant cord blood beta clonotypes carried fewer insertions.

As regards this clonotype: Its antigen is as yet unknown. One end of the junction is discordant with germline, which a read error may explain.

cDNA carried unique molecular identifiers, and a universal primer site was added by template switching. TCRdb called the 5' RACE reads again in MiXCR, with one record for every CDR3 protein. The sample has around 1.7 million distinct CDR3 sequences, roughly 35% seen once. V is TRBV4-2 and J is TRBJ2-1; 9 bases agree with TRBD2. The sequence was collected from a newborn girl in good health. The specimen sequenced was cord blood. The chain's CDR3 is CASSQVAGASYNGQFF. CDR3 nucleotides: TGTGCCAGCAGCCAGGTAGCGGGGGCGTCCTACAATGGGCAGTTCTTC.